This T cell receptor (beta chain) was sequenced for a study of identical twins. Findings and caveats of the study: Twins showed weaker excess sharing in their beta out-of-frame sequences.

A universal primer site arose from template switching, and cDNA bore unique molecular identifiers. TCRdb analysed the 5' RACE reads with MiXCR anew, one entry per CDR3 protein. The sample contains 250,000 or so distinct CDR3 sequences, approximately 7% of which appear only once. To note about this clonotype: Its antigen is still unknown.

From germline, CDR1 is SQVTM and CDR2 ANQGSEA. V shed 8 bases, J shed 1 base, and the junction held 7 bases outside the gene matches. The CDR3 spans 13 residues. These data were also reused for a study on yellow fever vaccine responses in identical twins.

Sequenced material: memory (CD45RO+) T cells sorted from blood. The chain is built from TRBV29-1 and TRBJ1-1; TRBD1 matches at 7 bases. The clonotype comes from a woman between 18 and 30 years old in good health. CDR3 sequence reads: CSFRDSWNTEAFF. CDR3 in DNA: TGCAGCTTTCGGGACAGCTGGAACACTGAAGCTTTCTTT.